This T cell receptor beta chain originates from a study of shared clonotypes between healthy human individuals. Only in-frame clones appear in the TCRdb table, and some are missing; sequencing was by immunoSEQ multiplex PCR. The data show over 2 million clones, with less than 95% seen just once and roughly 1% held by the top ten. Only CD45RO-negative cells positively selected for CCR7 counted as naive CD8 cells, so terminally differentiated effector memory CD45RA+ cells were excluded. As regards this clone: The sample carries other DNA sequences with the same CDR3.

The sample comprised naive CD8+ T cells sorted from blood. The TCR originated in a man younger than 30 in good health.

The CDR3 protein is CASSSNSYEQYF. As DNA, the CDR3 is TGTGCCAGCAGCTCGAATTCCTACGAGCAGTACTTC. This chain connects TRBV11-3 to TRBJ2-7; D uncertain. V was trimmed by 4 bases and J by 1 base, leaving 5 bases between them. The germline gives CDR1 SGHNT, CDR2 YENEEA. The CDR3 totals 12 residues.